The T cell receptor beta chain described here comes from a study of regulatory T cells in long-lasting Graves disease. CDR3 size: 14 residues. Germline assignment: CDR1 DFQATT and CDR2 SNEGSKA (reference sequence). The V segment lost 5 bases and the J segment 3 bases; nucleotides outside the gene matches: 5. In this sample, this clonotype turned up many times. The antigen remains undetermined. The authors built TCR beta libraries using iRepertoire HTBI primers and Arm-PCR of CDR3 regions. TCRdb re-analysed the multiplex PCR reads in MiXCR, keeping a single row per CDR3 protein. The sample lists 550,000 to 600,000 distinct CDR3 sequences, 15% to 20% occurring once. Time point of the sample: newly diagnosed GD, antithyroid drugs for less than 3 months. RNA extracted from PBMCs served as the sequencing template. Whole-study findings and limits: TCR diversity in persistent Graves' patients was below that of newly diagnosed ones.

This same sample was also taken into another study, of T cells in Graves' hyperthyroidism and ophthalmopathy. Per that study: Diagnostic decisions used clinical symptoms, serum thyroxine and TRAb, thyroid ultrasound and orbital computed tomography. Most thyroid clonotypes with frequency above 0.001 were detected in blood.

This sample comprised peripheral blood mononuclear cells (PBMCs), obtained at new diagnosis, from a patient treated with antithyroid drugs. The V and J genes are TRBV20-1 and TRBJ2-7; 12 positions match TRBD2. This receptor was identified in a young man with Graves disease. The CDR3: CSARPGLAGYEQYF. CDR3 bases: TGCAGTGCTCGACCGGGACTAGCGGGCTACGAGCAGTACTTC.